This T cell receptor beta chain was retrieved from a study of beta chain features in type 1 diabetes. Study-level background: Healthy donors resembled patients in age, gender and cell yields. Study results and limitations: Researchers reported that naive, central memory and Treg TCRB repertoires appeared more similar in patients than in healthy donors. Insertions were fewer and deletions more numerous at VDJ junctions in type 1 diabetes patients. Significant though moderate, a shortening of TCRB CDR3s appeared in all four CD4+ subsets of Type 1 diabetes patients.

In germline, CDR1 is SNHLY, CDR2 FYNNEI. The V and J ends lost 6 bases and 6 bases, in that order; junction bases with no gene match: 0. This CDR3 region has 12 residues. The sequenced template was cDNA made from the entire isolated RNA. TCRdb's table, derived via immunoSEQ multiplex PCR, lists solely in-frame clones and lacks some. In the table there are 240,000 or so clones, over 11% of which are singletons. Isolation of CD4+ naive, central memory, regulatory and stem cell-like memory cells was achieved by sorting via CD45RO/CCR7/CD25/CD127/CD95/CD27. In the case of this clone: Antigen specificity is unknown.

Sequencing was performed on naive CD4+ T cells from blood. The V and J genes are TRBV2 and TRBJ2-1; 9 bases map to TRBD1. The source is a man aged 25-40 years with type 1 diabetes. CDR3 in DNA: TGTGCCAGCAGGGGACAGGGCAATGAGCAGTTCTTC. Translating it yields CASRGQGNEQFF.